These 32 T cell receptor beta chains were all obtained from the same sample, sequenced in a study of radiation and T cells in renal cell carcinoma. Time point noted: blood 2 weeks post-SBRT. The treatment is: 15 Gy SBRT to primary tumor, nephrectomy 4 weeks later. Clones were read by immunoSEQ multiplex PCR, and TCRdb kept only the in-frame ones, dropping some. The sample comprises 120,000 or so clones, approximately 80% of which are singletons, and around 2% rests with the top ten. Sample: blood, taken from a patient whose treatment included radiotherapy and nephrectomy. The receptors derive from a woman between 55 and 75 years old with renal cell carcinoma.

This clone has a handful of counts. The CDR3 here is CASSFLGGQPQHF. CDR3 DNA: TGTGCCAGCAGTTTCCTCGGTGGGCAGCCCCAGCATTTT. The chain couples TRBV27 to TRBJ1-5; no clear D gene. V was shortened by 3 bases and J by 7 bases, with 10 bases between the two germline ends. Germline V gene data show CDR1 as MNHEY and CDR2 as SMNVEV (reference sequence). The CDR3 has 13 amino acids.

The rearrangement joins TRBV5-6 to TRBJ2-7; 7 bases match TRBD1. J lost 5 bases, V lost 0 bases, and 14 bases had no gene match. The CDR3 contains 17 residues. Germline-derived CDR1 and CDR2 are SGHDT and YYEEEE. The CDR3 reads CASSLAPTPGQRHEQYF. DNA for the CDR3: TGTGCCAGCAGCTTGGCCCCCACACCGGGACAGAGGCACGAGCAGTACTTC.

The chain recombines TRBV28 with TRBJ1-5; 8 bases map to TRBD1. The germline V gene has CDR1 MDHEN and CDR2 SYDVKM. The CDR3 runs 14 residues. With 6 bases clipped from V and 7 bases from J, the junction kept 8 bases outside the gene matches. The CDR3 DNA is TGTGCCAGCAGCCCAGGGGGCGTCAAGCAGCCCCAGCATTTT. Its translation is CASSPGGVKQPQHF.

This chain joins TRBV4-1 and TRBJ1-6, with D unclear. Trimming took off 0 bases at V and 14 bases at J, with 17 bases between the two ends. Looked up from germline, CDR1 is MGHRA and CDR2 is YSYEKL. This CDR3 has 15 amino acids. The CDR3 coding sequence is TGCGCCAGCAGCCAAGAAGGCCAGGACGGAAGGGCCCTCCACTTT. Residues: CASSQEGQDGRALHF.

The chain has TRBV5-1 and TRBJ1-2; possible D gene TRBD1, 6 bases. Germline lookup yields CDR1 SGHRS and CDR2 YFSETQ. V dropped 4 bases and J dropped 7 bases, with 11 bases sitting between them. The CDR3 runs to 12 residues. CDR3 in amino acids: CASSPDRSGYTF. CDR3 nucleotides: TGCGCCAGCAGCCCCGACAGGTCTGGCTACACCTTC. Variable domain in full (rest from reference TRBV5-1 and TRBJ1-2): KAGVTQTPRYLIKTRGQQVTLSCSPISGHRSVSWYQQTPGQGLQFLFEYFSETQRNKGNFPGRFSGRQFSNSRSEMNVSTLELGDSALYLCASSPDRSGYTFGSGTRLTVV.

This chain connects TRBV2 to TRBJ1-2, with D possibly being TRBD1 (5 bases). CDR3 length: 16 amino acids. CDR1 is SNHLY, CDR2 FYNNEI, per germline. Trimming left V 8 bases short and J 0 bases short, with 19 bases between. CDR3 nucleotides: TGTGCCAGCGTAAGGGCGACAGCTTTATCTAACTATGGCTACACCTTC. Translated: CASVRATALSNYGYTF. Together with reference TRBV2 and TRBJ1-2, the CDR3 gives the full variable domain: EPEVTQTPSHQVTQMGQEVILRCVPISNHLYFYWYRQILGQKVEFLVSFYNNEISEKSEIFDDQFSVERPDGSNFTLKIRSTKLEDSAMYFCASVRATALSNYGYTFGSGTRLTVV.

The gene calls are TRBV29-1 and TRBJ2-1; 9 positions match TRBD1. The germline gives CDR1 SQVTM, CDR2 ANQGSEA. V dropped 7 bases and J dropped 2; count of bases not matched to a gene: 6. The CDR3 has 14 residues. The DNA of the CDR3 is TGCAGCGCAGCCGGGACAGGGACCTACAATGAGCAGTTCTTC. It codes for CSAAGTGTYNEQFF.

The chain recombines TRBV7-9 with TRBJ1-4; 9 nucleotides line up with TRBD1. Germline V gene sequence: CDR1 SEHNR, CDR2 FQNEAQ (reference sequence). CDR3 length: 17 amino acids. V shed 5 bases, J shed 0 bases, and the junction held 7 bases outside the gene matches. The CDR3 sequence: CASSPDRGASTNEKLFF. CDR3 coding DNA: TGTGCCAGCAGCCCGGACAGGGGCGCCTCAACTAATGAAAAACTGTTTTTT.

The CDR3 here is CASSLYTGVNTEAFF. The CDR3 bases are TGTGCCAGCAGCTTATATACAGGGGTGAACACTGAAGCTTTCTTT. The genes are TRBV7-2 and TRBJ1-1; the match to TRBD1 covers 7 bases. V lost 2 bases, J lost 0 bases, and 3 bases stayed unmatched. Germline V gene data show CDR1 as SGHTA and CDR2 as FQGNSA. CDR3 length: 15 residues.

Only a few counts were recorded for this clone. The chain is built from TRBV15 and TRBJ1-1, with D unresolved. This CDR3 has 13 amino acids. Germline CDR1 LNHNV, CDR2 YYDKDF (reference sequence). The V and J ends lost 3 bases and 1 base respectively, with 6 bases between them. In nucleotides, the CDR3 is TGTGCCACCAGCAGCGCCCCGAACACTGAAGCTTTCTTT. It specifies CATSSAPNTEAFF. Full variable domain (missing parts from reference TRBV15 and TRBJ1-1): DAMVIQNPRYQVTQFGKPVTLSCSQTLNHNVMYWYQQKSSQAPKLLFHYYDKDFNNEADTPDNFQSRRPNTSFCFLDIRSPGLGDTAMYLCATSSAPNTEAFFGQGTRLTVV.

The CDR3: CATQGAPGANVLTF. As DNA, the CDR3 is TGTGCCACACAGGGGGCACCTGGGGCCAACGTCCTGACTTTC. V and J are TRBV6-6 and TRBJ2-6; 9 nucleotides match TRBD1. Germline CDR1 reads MNHNY; CDR2 reads SVGAGI (reference sequence). V lost 10 bases to trimming and J lost 2 bases; unmatched junction nucleotides: 3. The CDR3 is 14 amino acids.

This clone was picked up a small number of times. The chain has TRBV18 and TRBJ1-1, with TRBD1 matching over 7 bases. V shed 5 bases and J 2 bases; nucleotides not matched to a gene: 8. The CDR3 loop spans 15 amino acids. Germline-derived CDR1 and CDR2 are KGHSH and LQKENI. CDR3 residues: CASSAAYRGNTEAFF. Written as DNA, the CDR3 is TGTGCCAGCTCAGCCGCTTACAGGGGAAACACTGAAGCTTTCTTT.

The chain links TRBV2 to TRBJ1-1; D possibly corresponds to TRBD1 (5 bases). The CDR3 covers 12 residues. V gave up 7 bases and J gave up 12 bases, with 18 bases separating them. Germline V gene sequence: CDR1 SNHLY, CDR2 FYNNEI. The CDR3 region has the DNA TGTGCCAGCACCGAGGGGCGCTGGACGACTTTCTTT. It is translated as CASTEGRWTTFF. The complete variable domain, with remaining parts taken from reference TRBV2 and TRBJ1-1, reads EPEVTQTPSHQVTQMGQEVILRCVPISNHLYFYWYRQILGQKVEFLVSFYNNEISEKSEIFDDQFSVERPDGSNFTLKIRSTKLEDSAMYFCASTEGRWTTFFGQGTRLTVV.

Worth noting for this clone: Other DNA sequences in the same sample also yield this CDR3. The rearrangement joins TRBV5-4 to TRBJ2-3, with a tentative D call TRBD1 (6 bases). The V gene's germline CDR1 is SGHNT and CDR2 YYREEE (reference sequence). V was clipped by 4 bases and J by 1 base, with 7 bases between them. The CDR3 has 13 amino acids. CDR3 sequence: CASSRTGTDTQYF. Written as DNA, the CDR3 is TGTGCCAGCAGCCGGACAGGCACAGATACGCAGTATTTT.

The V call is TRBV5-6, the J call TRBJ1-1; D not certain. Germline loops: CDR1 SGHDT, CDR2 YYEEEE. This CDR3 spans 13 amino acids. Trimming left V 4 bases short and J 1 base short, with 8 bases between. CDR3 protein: CASSPWRNTEAFF. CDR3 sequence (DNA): TGTGCCAGCAGCCCCTGGAGGAACACTGAAGCTTTCTTT. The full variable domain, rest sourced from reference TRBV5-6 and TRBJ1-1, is DAGVTQSPTHLIKTRGQQVTLRCSPKSGHDTVSWYQQALGQGPQFIFQYYEEEERQRGNFPDRFSGHQFPNYSSELNVNALLLGDSALYLCASSPWRNTEAFFGQGTRLTVV.

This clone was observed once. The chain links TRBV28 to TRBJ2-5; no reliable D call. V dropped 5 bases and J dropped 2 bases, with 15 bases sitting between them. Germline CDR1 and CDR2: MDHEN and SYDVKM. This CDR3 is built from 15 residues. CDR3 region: CASSAILAGQETQYF. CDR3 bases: TGTGCCAGCAGTGCAATCCTCGCCGGGCAAGAGACCCAGTACTTC.

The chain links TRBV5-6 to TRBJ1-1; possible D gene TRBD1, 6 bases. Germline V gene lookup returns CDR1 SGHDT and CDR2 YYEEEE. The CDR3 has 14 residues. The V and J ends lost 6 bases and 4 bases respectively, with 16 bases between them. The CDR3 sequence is CASKTYREPTEAFF. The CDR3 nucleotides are TGTGCCAGCAAAACGTACAGGGAACCCACTGAAGCTTTCTTT. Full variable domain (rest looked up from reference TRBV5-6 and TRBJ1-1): DAGVTQSPTHLIKTRGQQVTLRCSPKSGHDTVSWYQQALGQGPQFIFQYYEEEERQRGNFPDRFSGHQFPNYSSELNVNALLLGDSALYLCASKTYREPTEAFFGQGTRLTVV.

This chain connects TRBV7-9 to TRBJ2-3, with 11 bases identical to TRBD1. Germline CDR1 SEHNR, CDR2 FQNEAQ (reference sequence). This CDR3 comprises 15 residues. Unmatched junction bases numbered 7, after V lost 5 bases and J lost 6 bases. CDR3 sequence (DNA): TGTGCCAGCAGCGACGGACAGGGGGCATCTGATACGCAGTATTTT. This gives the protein CASSDGQGASDTQYF.

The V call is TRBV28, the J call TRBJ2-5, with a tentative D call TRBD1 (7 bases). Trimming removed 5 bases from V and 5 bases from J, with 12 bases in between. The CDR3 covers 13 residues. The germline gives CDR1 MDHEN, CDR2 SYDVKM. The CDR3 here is CASSPTGRETQYF. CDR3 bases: TGTGCCAGCAGTCCGACAGGGAGGGAGACCCAGTACTTC.

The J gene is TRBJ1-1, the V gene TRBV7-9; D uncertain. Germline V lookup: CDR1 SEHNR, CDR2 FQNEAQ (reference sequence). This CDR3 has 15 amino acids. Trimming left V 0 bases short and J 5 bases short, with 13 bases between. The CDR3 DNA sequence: TGTGCCAGCAGCTTAGCGCTCGGAGGTTGGACTGAAGCTTTCTTT. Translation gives CASSLALGGWTEAFF.

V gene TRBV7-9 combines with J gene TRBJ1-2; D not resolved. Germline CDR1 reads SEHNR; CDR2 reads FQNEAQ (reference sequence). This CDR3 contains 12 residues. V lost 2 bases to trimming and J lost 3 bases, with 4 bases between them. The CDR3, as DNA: TGTGCCAGCAGCTTATCAGACTATGGCTACACCTTC. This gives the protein CASSLSDYGYTF.

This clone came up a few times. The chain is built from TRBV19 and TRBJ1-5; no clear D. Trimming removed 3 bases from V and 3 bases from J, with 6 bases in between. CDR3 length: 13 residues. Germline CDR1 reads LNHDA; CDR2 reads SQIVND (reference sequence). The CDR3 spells CASSIVPNQPQHF. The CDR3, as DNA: TGTGCCAGTAGTATTGTCCCCAATCAGCCCCAGCATTTT.

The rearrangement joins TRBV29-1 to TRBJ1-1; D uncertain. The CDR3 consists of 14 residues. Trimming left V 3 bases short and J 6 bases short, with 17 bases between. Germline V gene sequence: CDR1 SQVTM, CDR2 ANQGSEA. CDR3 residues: CSVDYGRRSAEAFF. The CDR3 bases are TGCAGCGTTGATTATGGTCGGCGAAGCGCTGAAGCTTTCTTT.

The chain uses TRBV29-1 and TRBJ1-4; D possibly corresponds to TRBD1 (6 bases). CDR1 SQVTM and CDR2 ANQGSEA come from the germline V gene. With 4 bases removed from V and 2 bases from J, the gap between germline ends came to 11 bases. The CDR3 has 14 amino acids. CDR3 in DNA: TGCAGCGTTGTGGGGGGCGCGACTAATGAAAAACTGTTTTTT. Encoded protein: CSVVGGATNEKLFF.

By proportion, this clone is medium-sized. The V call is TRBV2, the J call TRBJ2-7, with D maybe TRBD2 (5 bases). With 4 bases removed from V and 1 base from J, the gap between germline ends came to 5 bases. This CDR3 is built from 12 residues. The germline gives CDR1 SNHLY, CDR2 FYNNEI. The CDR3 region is CASSGTSYEQYF. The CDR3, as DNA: TGTGCCAGCAGTGGGACTTCCTACGAGCAGTACTTC.

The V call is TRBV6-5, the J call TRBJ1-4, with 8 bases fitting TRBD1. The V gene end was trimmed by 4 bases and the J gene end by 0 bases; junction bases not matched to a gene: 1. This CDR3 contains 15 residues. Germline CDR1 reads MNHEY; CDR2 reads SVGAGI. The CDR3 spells CASSSDRATNEKLFF. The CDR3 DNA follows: TGTGCCAGCAGTTCGGACAGGGCAACTAATGAAAAACTGTTTTTT.

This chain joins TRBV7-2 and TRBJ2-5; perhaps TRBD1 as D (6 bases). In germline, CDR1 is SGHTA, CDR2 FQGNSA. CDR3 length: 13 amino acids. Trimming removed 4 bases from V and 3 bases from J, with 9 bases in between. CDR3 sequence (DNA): TGTGCCAGCAGCTGGACAGTAAAAGAGACCCAGTACTTC. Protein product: CASSWTVKETQYF.

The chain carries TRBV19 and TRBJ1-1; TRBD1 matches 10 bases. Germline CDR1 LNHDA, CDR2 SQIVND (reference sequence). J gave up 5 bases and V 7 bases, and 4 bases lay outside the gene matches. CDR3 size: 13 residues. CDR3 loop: CASNRDRGTEAFF. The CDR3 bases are TGTGCCAGTAACCGGGACAGGGGAACTGAAGCTTTCTTT.

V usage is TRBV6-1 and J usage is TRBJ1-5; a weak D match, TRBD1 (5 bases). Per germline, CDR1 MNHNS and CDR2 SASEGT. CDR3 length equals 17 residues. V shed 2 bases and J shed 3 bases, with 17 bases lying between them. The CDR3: CASSELNGVRANQPQHF. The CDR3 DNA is TGTGCCAGCAGTGAACTGAATGGAGTCAGGGCCAATCAGCCCCAGCATTTT.

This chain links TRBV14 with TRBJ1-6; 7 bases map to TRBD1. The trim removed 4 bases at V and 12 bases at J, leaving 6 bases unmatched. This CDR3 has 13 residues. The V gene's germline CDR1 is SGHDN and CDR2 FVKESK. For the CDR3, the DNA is TGTGCCAGCAGCCTACTAACAGGGGAACCCCTCCACTTT. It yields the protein CASSLLTGEPLHF.

CDR3 sequence: CAISSPGLAGYNEQFF. The CDR3 nucleotides read TGTGCCATCAGTTCCCCGGGACTAGCGGGTTACAATGAGCAGTTCTTC. This sequence joins TRBV10-3 and TRBJ2-1; 12 bases are a match to TRBD2. This CDR3 spans 16 amino acids. Trimming cost V 5 bases and J 4 bases; bases outside gene matches: 6. Germline CDR1 ENHRY, CDR2 SYGVKD.

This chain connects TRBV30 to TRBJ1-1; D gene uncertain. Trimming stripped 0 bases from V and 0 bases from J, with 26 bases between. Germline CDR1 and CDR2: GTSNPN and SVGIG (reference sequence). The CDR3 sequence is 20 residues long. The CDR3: CAWSVRSGQRKSDLNTEAFF. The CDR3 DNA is TGTGCCTGGAGTGTACGGTCCGGCCAGCGGAAATCGGATTTGAACACTGAAGCTTTCTTT.